This TCR beta chain was sequenced in a study of cytomegalovirus exposure and HLA in healthy donors. Study-level points and caveats: Later, TCR association rates were found to vary by HLA locus, highest for DRB1 and lowest for HLA-C. Sequencing had likely introduced a cluster of highly shared sequence variants as an artifact.

13 Jbeta primers and 60 Vbeta primers were used for the PCR. Data came from immunoSEQ multiplex PCR; TCRdb stores just in-frame clones and leaves some out. Of tens of thousands of clones listed, more than 55% are singletons. As to this clone: Its cognate antigen is unknown. The same CDR3 can be traced to other DNA sequences in this sample.

The CDR3 is made up of 16 amino acids. Germline V gene data show CDR1 as SGHRS and CDR2 as YFSETQ. V lost 3 bases and J 3 bases, leaving 18 bases between the germline ends. Source material: PBMCs. The receptor comes from a boy aged 5-17 years in good health and CMV-seropositive. The chain couples TRBV5-1 to TRBJ1-1; the D is unclear. The CDR3 DNA follows: TGCGCCAGCAGCTCAGACGCAACTAAGAGATACACTGAAGCTTTCTTT. Protein: CASSSDATKRYTEAFF. Variable domain in full (rest from reference TRBV5-1 and TRBJ1-1): KAGVTQTPRYLIKTRGQQVTLSCSPISGHRSVSWYQQTPGQGLQFLFEYFSETQRNKGNFPGRFSGRQFSNSRSEMNVSTLELGDSALYLCASSSDATKRYTEAFFGQGTRLTVV.